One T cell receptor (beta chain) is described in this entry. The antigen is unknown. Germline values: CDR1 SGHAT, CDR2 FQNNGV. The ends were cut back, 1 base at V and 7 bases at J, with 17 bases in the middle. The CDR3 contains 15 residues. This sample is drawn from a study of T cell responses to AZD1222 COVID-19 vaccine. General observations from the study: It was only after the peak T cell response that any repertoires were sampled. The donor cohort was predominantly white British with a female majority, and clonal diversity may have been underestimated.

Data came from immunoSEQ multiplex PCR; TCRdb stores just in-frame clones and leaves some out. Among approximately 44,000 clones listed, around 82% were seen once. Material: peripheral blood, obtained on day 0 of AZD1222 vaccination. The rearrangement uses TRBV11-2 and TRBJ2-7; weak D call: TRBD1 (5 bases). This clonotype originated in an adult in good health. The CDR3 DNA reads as TGTGCCAGCAGCTTAGGGTGGGGCACCGGAGAAGAGCAGTACTTC. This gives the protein CASSLGWGTGEEQYF. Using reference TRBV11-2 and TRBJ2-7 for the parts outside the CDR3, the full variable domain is EAGVAQSPRYKIIEKRQSVAFWCNPISGHATLYWYQQILGQGPKLLIQFQNNGVVDDSQLPKDRFSAERLKGVDSTLKIQPAKLEDSAVYLCASSLGWGTGEEQYFGPGTRLTVT.